This T cell receptor (beta chain) was found in a study of identical twins. Healthy Caucasians made up all donors. Study results and limitations: Models predicted too little out-of-frame TCR alpha sharing in monozygotic twins. Out-of-frame alpha sequences that twins shared showed excess low generation probability.

Many counts were recorded for this clonotype. Its antigen is currently unknown. Germline CDR1 and CDR2: SEHNR and FQNEAQ (reference sequence). The CDR3 is made up of 14 amino acids. Trimming took 3 bases from V and 3 from J, leaving 11 bases between them. A template switching step contributed a universal primer site, while unique molecular identifiers were present in the cDNA. One entry per CDR3 protein results from TCRdb running MiXCR on the 5' RACE reads. The sample holds 550,000 to 800,000 distinct CDR3 sequences, roughly 7.1% seen once. The same data also contributed to another study, on yellow fever vaccine responses in identical twins.

This sequence joins TRBV7-9 and TRBJ1-1; D remains unclear. The source is a woman aged 18-29 years in good health. The specimen was PBMCs. CDR3 residues: CASSFPVGDTEAFF. The CDR3 DNA reads as TGTGCCAGCAGCTTTCCCGTTGGGGACACTGAAGCTTTCTTT.